The entry that follows covers one T cell receptor (beta chain) sequence. Seattle patient enrollment occurred during active infection, with longitudinal follow-up thereafter. This sample is part of a study of blood T cell repertoires in COVID-19. Turning to the study itself: Material from acute and convalescent COVID-19 was sourced from the United States, Italy and Spain.

Authors' data handling: Nucleated cell counts were estimated from reference gene primer amplification. The repertoire was sequenced with immunoSEQ multiplex PCR; TCRdb's copy has only in-frame clones and lacks some. V, J and clone size are taken as reported in that table, and D and trimming were inferred from the DNA itself. The data hold about 200,000 clones, with approximately 86% observed a single time. The CDR3 contains 12 residues. Germline V lookup: CDR1 SGHDT, CDR2 YYEEEE. The V and J ends lost 4 bases and 7 bases, in that order; junction bases with no gene match: 2. This receptor was identified in a man aged 60 to 75 with COVID-19, enrolled during active disease. The sequenced sample was peripheral blood. The chain uses TRBV5-6 and TRBJ1-5, with 7 bases lining up with TRBD1. CDR3 sequence: CASSTRGQPQHF. CDR3 bases: TGTGCCAGCAGCACCAGGGGGCAGCCCCAGCATTTT.